These T cell receptor beta chains were read from a single sample in a study of OX40 agonist ivuxolimab in advanced cancers. TCRdb's copy holds only in-frame clones and misses some; the assay was immunoSEQ multiplex PCR. The profile covers around 95,000 clones, with about nine tenths appearing a single time and around 0.16% taken by the ten largest. This specimen was CD4+ or CD8+ T cells sorted from blood, taken in a trial of the OX40 agonist ivuxolimab. These TCRs come from an adult with an advanced solid tumor such as melanoma, head and neck, liver or kidney cancer. Each CDR3 is given with its conserved first and last residue. Fields, in order: D gene, V gene, J gene, clone size, CDR3 protein, CDR3 DNA. The D gene is left open where the match is weak. Rows give clone size only sometimes, using once, few, many, or a class for an expanded clone.

d_gene: -
v_gene: TRBV10-1
j_gene: TRBJ2-1
abundance: once
CDR3aa: CASSEAGAYEQFF
CDR3nt: TGCGCCAGCAGTGAGGCCGGGGCTTATGAGCAGTTCTTC

d_gene: TRBD1
v_gene: TRBV19
j_gene: TRBJ2-7
abundance: -
CDR3aa: CASNTGTGTDEQYF
CDR3nt: TGTGCCAGTAATACAGGGACAGGGACTGACGAGCAGTACTTC

d_gene: -
v_gene: TRBV9
j_gene: TRBJ1-2
abundance: -
CDR3aa: CASSVDSVRYGYTF
CDR3nt: TGTGCCAGCAGCGTAGACAGCGTAAGATATGGCTACACCTTC

d_gene: -
v_gene: TRBV11-3
j_gene: TRBJ2-2
abundance: -
CDR3aa: CASSSLTRAGELFF
CDR3nt: TGTGCCAGCAGCTCACTCACACGAGCCGGGGAGCTGTTTTTT

d_gene: TRBD1
v_gene: TRBV4-1
j_gene: TRBJ1-3
abundance: -
CDR3aa: CASSHPSRDRGNTIYF
CDR3nt: TGCGCCAGCAGCCACCCCTCTAGGGACAGGGGTAACACCATATATTTT

d_gene: TRBD1
v_gene: TRBV6-5
j_gene: TRBJ2-3
abundance: once
CDR3aa: CASSTATGGLTQYF
CDR3nt: TGTGCCAGCAGTACAGCGACAGGGGGCTTGACGCAGTATTTT

d_gene: -
v_gene: TRBV10-3
j_gene: TRBJ2-2
abundance: -
CDR3aa: CAIRPGDTGELFF
CDR3nt: TGTGCCATCAGGCCAGGGGACACCGGGGAGCTGTTTTTT

d_gene: -
v_gene: TRBV25-1
j_gene: TRBJ1-6
abundance: -
CDR3aa: CASTQPGPGSPLHF
CDR3nt: TGTGCCAGCACTCAACCGGGCCCCGGTTCACCCCTCCACTTT

d_gene: -
v_gene: TRBV7-2
j_gene: TRBJ1-3
abundance: -
CDR3aa: CASSLVAGQGNTIYF
CDR3nt: TGTGCCAGCAGCTTAGTAGCAGGGCAAGGAAACACCATATATTTT

d_gene: -
v_gene: TRBV5-1
j_gene: TRBJ2-7
abundance: -
CDR3aa: CASSPEGGSSYEQYF
CDR3nt: TGCGCCAGCAGCCCTGAGGGCGGATCCTCCTACGAGCAGTACTTC

d_gene: -
v_gene: TRBV9
j_gene: TRBJ1-2
abundance: -
CDR3aa: CASSNMVAAYGYTF
CDR3nt: TGTGCCAGCAGCAACATGGTGGCAGCCTATGGCTACACCTTC

d_gene: TRBD2
v_gene: TRBV6-1
j_gene: TRBJ2-3
abundance: -
CDR3aa: CASSDPRLAKADTQYF
CDR3nt: TGTGCCAGCAGTGATCCGCGACTAGCCAAGGCAGATACGCAGTATTTT

d_gene: TRBD1
v_gene: TRBV5-6
j_gene: TRBJ2-1
abundance: -
CDR3aa: CASSQRRTGGNEQFF
CDR3nt: TGTGCCAGCAGCCAACGTAGGACAGGGGGCAATGAGCAGTTCTTC

d_gene: TRBD1
v_gene: TRBV19
j_gene: TRBJ2-1
abundance: -
CDR3aa: CASSNSRQGSYNEQFF
CDR3nt: TGTGCCAGTAGTAACAGCAGACAGGGATCCTACAATGAGCAGTTCTTC

d_gene: -
v_gene: TRBV1
j_gene: TRBJ1-4
abundance: few
CDR3aa: CTSSRSGTTNEKLFF
CDR3nt: TGCACCAGCAGCCGTTCCGGGACAACTAATGAAAAACTGTTTTTT

d_gene: TRBD2
v_gene: TRBV7-3
j_gene: TRBJ2-3
abundance: -
CDR3aa: CASSLKQAGGLDTQYF
CDR3nt: TGTGCCAGCAGCTTAAAGCAAGCGGGAGGCCTGGATACGCAGTATTTT

d_gene: TRBD1
v_gene: TRBV9
j_gene: TRBJ2-2
abundance: once
CDR3aa: CASSGRDRGPTSAGELFF
CDR3nt: TGTGCCAGCAGCGGCCGGGACAGGGGGCCCACTTCCGCCGGGGAGCTGTTTTTT

d_gene: TRBD2
v_gene: TRBV5-1
j_gene: TRBJ2-3
abundance: -
CDR3aa: CASSLEGLAGGRDTQYF
CDR3nt: TGCGCCAGCAGCTTGGAGGGACTAGCGGGAGGCCGAGATACGCAGTATTTT

d_gene: -
v_gene: TRBV7-2
j_gene: TRBJ2-7
abundance: -
CDR3aa: CASGSRPREQYF
CDR3nt: TGTGCCAGCGGTTCAAGGCCTCGCGAGCAGTACTTC

d_gene: -
v_gene: TRBV19
j_gene: TRBJ1-5
abundance: -
CDR3aa: CASSIDSVNQPQHF
CDR3nt: TGTGCCAGTAGTATTGACTCAGTCAATCAGCCCCAGCATTTT

d_gene: TRBD1
v_gene: TRBV30
j_gene: TRBJ1-3
abundance: -
CDR3aa: CAWSRTGNSGNTIYF
CDR3nt: TGTGCCTGGAGTCGGACAGGGAACTCTGGAAACACCATATATTTT

d_gene: TRBD2
v_gene: TRBV28
j_gene: TRBJ2-7
abundance: -
CDR3aa: CASSLFGGRGASYEQYF
CDR3nt: TGTGCCAGCAGTTTATTTGGCGGGAGGGGGGCCTCCTACGAGCAGTACTTC

d_gene: -
v_gene: TRBV29-1
j_gene: TRBJ2-7
abundance: -
CDR3aa: CSVDAHSEQYF
CDR3nt: TGCAGCGTCGACGCCCATTCCGAGCAGTACTTC

d_gene: -
v_gene: TRBV25-1
j_gene: TRBJ1-2
abundance: -
CDR3aa: CASSLTNYGYTF
CDR3nt: TGTGCCAGCAGCCTAACTAACTATGGCTACACCTTC

d_gene: TRBD1
v_gene: TRBV19
j_gene: TRBJ2-1
abundance: few
CDR3aa: CASSPGQLTGEQFF
CDR3nt: TGTGCCAGTAGCCCGGGACAGCTAACGGGTGAGCAGTTCTTC

d_gene: -
v_gene: TRBV9
j_gene: TRBJ1-1
abundance: -
CDR3aa: CASSSQGGTEAFF
CDR3nt: TGTGCCAGCAGCTCGCAGGGAGGCACTGAAGCTTTCTTT

d_gene: TRBD2
v_gene: TRBV4-1
j_gene: TRBJ2-3
abundance: -
CDR3aa: CASSREGGNTDTQYF
CDR3nt: TGCGCCAGCAGTCGGGAGGGAGGGAACACAGATACGCAGTATTTT

d_gene: -
v_gene: TRBV9
j_gene: TRBJ2-1
abundance: once
CDR3aa: CASSEARGANYNEQFF
CDR3nt: TGTGCCAGCAGCGAGGCTCGCGGGGCAAACTACAATGAGCAGTTCTTC

d_gene: -
v_gene: TRBV30
j_gene: TRBJ1-1
abundance: few
CDR3aa: CAWRKGVGTEAFF
CDR3nt: TGTGCCTGGAGGAAAGGGGTGGGAACTGAAGCTTTCTTT

d_gene: TRBD1
v_gene: TRBV5-1
j_gene: TRBJ2-7
abundance: -
CDR3aa: CASSNVDRGTNEQYF
CDR3nt: TGCGCCAGCAGCAACGTGGACAGGGGGACGAACGAGCAGTACTTC

d_gene: TRBD1
v_gene: TRBV5-4
j_gene: TRBJ1-3
abundance: -
CDR3aa: CASSLPQGASAGNTIYF
CDR3nt: TGTGCCAGCAGCCTACCCCAGGGGGCCTCGGCTGGAAACACCATATATTTT

d_gene: -
v_gene: TRBV4-2
j_gene: TRBJ2-7
abundance: -
CDR3aa: CASSQEPLASASYEQYF
CDR3nt: TGTGCCAGCAGCCAAGAACCCCTAGCGAGCGCCTCCTACGAGCAGTACTTC

d_gene: -
v_gene: TRBV25-1
j_gene: TRBJ1-2
abundance: -
CDR3aa: CASSRQELYGYTF
CDR3nt: TGTGCCAGCAGTCGACAGGAGCTCTATGGCTACACCTTC

d_gene: -
v_gene: TRBV29-1
j_gene: TRBJ2-7
abundance: once
CDR3aa: CSAKQGDGEQYF
CDR3nt: TGCAGCGCAAAACAGGGAGATGGGGAGCAGTACTTC

d_gene: TRBD2
v_gene: TRBV6-5
j_gene: TRBJ2-7
abundance: -
CDR3aa: CASARVAGGSYEQYF
CDR3nt: TGTGCCAGCGCTAGGGTAGCGGGGGGCTCCTACGAGCAGTACTTC

d_gene: -
v_gene: TRBV6-1
j_gene: TRBJ1-1
abundance: once
CDR3aa: CASSELGQTNTEAFF
CDR3nt: TGTGCCAGCAGTGAGTTAGGACAGACGAACACTGAAGCTTTCTTT

d_gene: -
v_gene: TRBV7-6
j_gene: TRBJ2-2
abundance: -
CDR3aa: CASSPGGAVNTGELFF
CDR3nt: TGTGCCAGCAGCCCCGGAGGGGCCGTGAACACCGGGGAGCTGTTTTTT

d_gene: -
v_gene: TRBV30
j_gene: TRBJ1-6
abundance: -
CDR3aa: CAWSPRRGSIDSPLHF
CDR3nt: TGTGCCTGGAGCCCCCGTAGGGGTTCGATAGATTCACCCCTCCACTTT

d_gene: -
v_gene: TRBV5-6
j_gene: TRBJ1-2
abundance: -
CDR3aa: CASSLTSYGYTF
CDR3nt: TGTGCCAGCAGCTTGACAAGCTATGGCTACACCTTC

d_gene: -
v_gene: TRBV2
j_gene: TRBJ1-3
abundance: -
CDR3aa: CASSESPSFSGNTIYF
CDR3nt: TGTGCCAGCAGTGAATCCCCGAGCTTCTCTGGAAACACCATATATTTT

d_gene: -
v_gene: TRBV10-3
j_gene: TRBJ1-1
abundance: -
CDR3aa: CAISASTGQAEAFF
CDR3nt: TGTGCCATCAGTGCGTCCACCGGTCAGGCAGAAGCTTTCTTT

d_gene: TRBD1
v_gene: TRBV10-3
j_gene: TRBJ2-1
abundance: -
CDR3aa: CAISGQTGGNNEQFF
CDR3nt: TGTGCCATCAGTGGGCAGACAGGGGGGAACAATGAGCAGTTCTTC

d_gene: -
v_gene: TRBV6-5
j_gene: TRBJ1-5
abundance: -
CDR3aa: CASSKGGRGDQPQHF
CDR3nt: TGTGCCAGCAGCAAGGGGGGCAGAGGGGATCAGCCCCAGCATTTT

d_gene: -
v_gene: TRBV7-9
j_gene: TRBJ2-2
abundance: -
CDR3aa: CASSRLGPTNTGELFF
CDR3nt: TGTGCCAGCAGCCGGTTAGGACCAACGAACACCGGGGAGCTGTTTTTT

d_gene: -
v_gene: TRBV11-2
j_gene: TRBJ1-3
abundance: -
CDR3aa: CASSTRTEENTIYF
CDR3nt: TGTGCCAGCAGCACCCGGACCGAAGAAAACACCATATATTTT

d_gene: -
v_gene: TRBV2
j_gene: TRBJ1-4
abundance: -
CDR3aa: CASSEGGEKLFF
CDR3nt: TGTGCCAGCAGTGAGGGGGGGGAAAAACTGTTTTTT

d_gene: -
v_gene: TRBV28
j_gene: TRBJ1-2
abundance: -
CDR3aa: CASSSQYGYTF
CDR3nt: TGTGCCAGCAGTTCCCAGTATGGCTACACCTTC

d_gene: -
v_gene: TRBV5-6
j_gene: TRBJ2-2
abundance: -
CDR3aa: CASSGPGHPNTGELFF
CDR3nt: TGTGCCAGCAGCGGACCGGGACACCCGAACACCGGGGAGCTGTTTTTT

d_gene: -
v_gene: TRBV9
j_gene: TRBJ2-7
abundance: -
CDR3aa: CASSVYPGAEGEQYF
CDR3nt: TGTGCCAGCAGCGTTTATCCAGGGGCGGAGGGCGAGCAGTACTTC

d_gene: -
v_gene: TRBV19
j_gene: TRBJ1-2
abundance: -
CDR3aa: CASRVPRTGTPGWNYGYTF
CDR3nt: TGTGCCAGTAGGGTTCCTCGGACCGGCACACCTGGATGGAACTATGGCTACACCTTC

d_gene: -
v_gene: TRBV13
j_gene: TRBJ2-1
abundance: -
CDR3aa: CASSPGTRPNEQFF
CDR3nt: TGTGCCAGCAGCCCTGGGACCCGACCCAATGAGCAGTTCTTC

d_gene: -
v_gene: TRBV7-2
j_gene: TRBJ2-7
abundance: -
CDR3aa: CASSLALGEQYF
CDR3nt: TGTGCCAGCAGCTTAGCCCTAGGCGAGCAGTACTTC

d_gene: -
v_gene: TRBV5-1
j_gene: TRBJ2-7
abundance: once
CDR3aa: CASSLAPLSPRAAYEQYF
CDR3nt: TGCGCCAGCAGCTTGGCCCCTCTGTCTCCCAGGGCGGCCTACGAGCAGTACTTC

d_gene: TRBD1
v_gene: TRBV2
j_gene: TRBJ1-2
abundance: few
CDR3aa: CASSLKPGQGVGYTF
CDR3nt: TGTGCCAGCAGCCTCAAACCGGGACAGGGAGTTGGCTACACCTTC

d_gene: -
v_gene: TRBV1
j_gene: TRBJ2-2
abundance: -
CDR3aa: CTSSQDSGTSGTGELFF
CDR3nt: TGCACCAGCAGCCAAGACTCGGGCACTAGCGGCACCGGGGAGCTGTTTTTT

d_gene: -
v_gene: TRBV21-1
j_gene: TRBJ1-2
abundance: -
CDR3aa: CASSRQGAGYTF
CDR3nt: TGTGCCAGCAGCAGACAGGGGGCAGGCTACACCTTC

d_gene: TRBD1
v_gene: TRBV7-8
j_gene: TRBJ1-1
abundance: once
CDR3aa: CASSEGTGVWNTEAFF
CDR3nt: TGTGCCAGCAGCGAAGGGACAGGGGTTTGGAACACTGAAGCTTTCTTT

d_gene: TRBD2
v_gene: TRBV5-1
j_gene: TRBJ2-1
abundance: -
CDR3aa: CASSALAGFYNEQFF
CDR3nt: TGCGCCAGCAGCGCTTTAGCGGGATTCTACAATGAGCAGTTCTTC